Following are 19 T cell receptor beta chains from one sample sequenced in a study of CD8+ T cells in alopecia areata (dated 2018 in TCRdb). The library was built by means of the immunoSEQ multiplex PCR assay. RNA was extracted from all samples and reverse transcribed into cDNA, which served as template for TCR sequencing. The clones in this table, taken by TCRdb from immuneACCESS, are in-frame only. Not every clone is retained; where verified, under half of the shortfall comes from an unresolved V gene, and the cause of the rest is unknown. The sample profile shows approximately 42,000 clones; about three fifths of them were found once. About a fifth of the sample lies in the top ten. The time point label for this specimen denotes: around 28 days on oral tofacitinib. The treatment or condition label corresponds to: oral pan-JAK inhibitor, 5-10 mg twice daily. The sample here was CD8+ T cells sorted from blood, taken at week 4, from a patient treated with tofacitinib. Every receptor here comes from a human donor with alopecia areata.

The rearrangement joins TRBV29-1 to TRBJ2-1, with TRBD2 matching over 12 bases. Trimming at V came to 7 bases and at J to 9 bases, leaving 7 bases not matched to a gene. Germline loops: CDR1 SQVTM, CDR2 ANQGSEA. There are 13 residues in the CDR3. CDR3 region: CSATSGGTVEQFF. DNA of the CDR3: TGCAGCGCGACTAGCGGGGGAACGGTTGAGCAGTTCTTC.

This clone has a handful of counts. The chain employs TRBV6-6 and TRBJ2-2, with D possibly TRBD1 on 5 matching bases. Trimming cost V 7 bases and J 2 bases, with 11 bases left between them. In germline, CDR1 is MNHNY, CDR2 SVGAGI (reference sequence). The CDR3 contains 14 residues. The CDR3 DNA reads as TGTGCCAGCACCGACAGAAGAAACACCGGGGAGCTGTTTTTT. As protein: CASTDRRNTGELFF.

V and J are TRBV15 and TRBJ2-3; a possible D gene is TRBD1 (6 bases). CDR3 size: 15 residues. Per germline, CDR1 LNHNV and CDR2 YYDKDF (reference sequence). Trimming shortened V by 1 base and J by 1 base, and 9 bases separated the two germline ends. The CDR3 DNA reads TGTGCCACCAGCAGAGGGACAGTAGGCACAGATACGCAGTATTTT. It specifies CATSRGTVGTDTQYF.

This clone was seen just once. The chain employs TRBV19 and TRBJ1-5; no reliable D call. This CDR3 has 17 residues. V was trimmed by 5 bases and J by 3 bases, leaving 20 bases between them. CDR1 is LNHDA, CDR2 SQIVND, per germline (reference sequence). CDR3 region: CASSRTLSSIDNQPQHF. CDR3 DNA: TGTGCCAGTAGTCGGACGTTGAGCTCTATCGACAATCAGCCCCAGCATTTT.

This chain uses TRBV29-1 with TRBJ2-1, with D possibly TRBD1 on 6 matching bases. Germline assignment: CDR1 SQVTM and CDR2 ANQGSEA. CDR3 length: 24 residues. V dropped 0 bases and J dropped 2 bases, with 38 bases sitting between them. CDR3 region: CSVEDPSAPEFGQSHRRAYNEQFF. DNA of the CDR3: TGCAGCGTTGAAGACCCCTCGGCCCCCGAGTTTGGACAGTCCCACCGGAGAGCCTACAATGAGCAGTTCTTC.

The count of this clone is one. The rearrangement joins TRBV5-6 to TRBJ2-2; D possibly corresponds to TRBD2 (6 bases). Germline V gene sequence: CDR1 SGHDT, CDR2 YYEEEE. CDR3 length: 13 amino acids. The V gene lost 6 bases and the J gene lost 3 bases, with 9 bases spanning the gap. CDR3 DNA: TGTGCCAGCAACGGGGGATACACCGGGGAGCTGTTTTTT. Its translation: CASNGGYTGELFF.

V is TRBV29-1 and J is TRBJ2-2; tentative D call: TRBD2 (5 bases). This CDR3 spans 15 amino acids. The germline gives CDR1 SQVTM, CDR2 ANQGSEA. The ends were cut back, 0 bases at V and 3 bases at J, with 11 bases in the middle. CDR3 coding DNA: TGCAGCGTTGAAGAGGCGGGCCGACACACCGGGGAGCTGTTTTTT. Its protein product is CSVEEAGRHTGELFF.

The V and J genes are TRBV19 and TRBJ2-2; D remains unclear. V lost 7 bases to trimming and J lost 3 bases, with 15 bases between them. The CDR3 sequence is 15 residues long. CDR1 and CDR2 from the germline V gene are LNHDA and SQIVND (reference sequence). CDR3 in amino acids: CASMVPRNYTGELFF. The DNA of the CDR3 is TGTGCCAGTATGGTTCCGAGAAACTACACCGGGGAGCTGTTTTTT.

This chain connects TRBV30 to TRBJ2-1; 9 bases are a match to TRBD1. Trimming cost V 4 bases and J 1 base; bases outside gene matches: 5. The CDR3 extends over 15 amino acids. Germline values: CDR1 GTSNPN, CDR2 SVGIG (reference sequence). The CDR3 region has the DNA TGTGCCTGGACCCCACAGGGGGCGTCCTACAATGAGCAGTTCTTC. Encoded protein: CAWTPQGASYNEQFF. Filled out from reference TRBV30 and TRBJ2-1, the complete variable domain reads SQTIHQWPATLVQPVGSPLSLECTVEGTSNPNLYWYRQAAGRGLQLLFYSVGIGQISSEVPQNLSASRPQDRQFILSSKKLLLSDSGFYLCAWTPQGASYNEQFFGPGTRLTVL.

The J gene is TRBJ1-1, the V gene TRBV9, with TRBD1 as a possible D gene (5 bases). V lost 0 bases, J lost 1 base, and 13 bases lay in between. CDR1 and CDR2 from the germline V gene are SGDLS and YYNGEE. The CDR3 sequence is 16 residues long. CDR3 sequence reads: CASSVASGVANTEAFF. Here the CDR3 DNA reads TGTGCCAGCAGCGTAGCGTCGGGGGTCGCGAACACTGAAGCTTTCTTT.

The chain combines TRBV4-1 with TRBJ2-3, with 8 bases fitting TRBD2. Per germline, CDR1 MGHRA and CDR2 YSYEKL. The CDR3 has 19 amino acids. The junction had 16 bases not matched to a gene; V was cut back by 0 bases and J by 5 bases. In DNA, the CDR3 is TGCGCCAGCAGCCAAGATCATTTGGGCGGGGGGCCAAGGGGAGATACGCAGTATTTT. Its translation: CASSQDHLGGGPRGDTQYF.

Written as DNA, the CDR3 is TGTGCCTGGAGTGAGATAGGGACCGGAGGCTACACCTTC. As protein: CAWSEIGTGGYTF. The chain employs TRBV30 and TRBJ1-2; weak D call: TRBD1 (5 bases). This CDR3 has 13 amino acids. Trimming cost V 1 base and J 8 bases, with 14 bases left between them. Germline V gene lookup returns CDR1 GTSNPN and CDR2 SVGIG (reference sequence).

DNA of the CDR3: TGTGCCAGCAGCTTGACAGGGACCAATCAGCCCCAGCATTTT. This gives the protein CASSLTGTNQPQHF. The rearrangement links TRBV7-8 to TRBJ1-5; 7 bases fit TRBD1. Per germline, CDR1 SGHVS and CDR2 FQNEAQ. The trim removed 3 bases at V and 3 bases at J, leaving 2 bases unmatched. The length of the CDR3 is 14 residues.

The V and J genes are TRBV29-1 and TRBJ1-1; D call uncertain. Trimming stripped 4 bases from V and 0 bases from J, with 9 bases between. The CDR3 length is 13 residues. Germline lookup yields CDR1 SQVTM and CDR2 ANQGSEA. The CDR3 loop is CSVVAGMNTEAFF. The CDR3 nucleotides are TGCAGCGTTGTAGCGGGTATGAACACTGAAGCTTTCTTT.

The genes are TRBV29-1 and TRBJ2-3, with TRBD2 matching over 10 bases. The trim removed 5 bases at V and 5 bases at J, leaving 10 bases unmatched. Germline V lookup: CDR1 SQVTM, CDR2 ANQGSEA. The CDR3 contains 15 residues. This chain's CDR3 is CSVLGLAGEGDTQYF. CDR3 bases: TGCAGCGTTTTAGGGCTAGCGGGGGAGGGAGATACGCAGTATTTT.

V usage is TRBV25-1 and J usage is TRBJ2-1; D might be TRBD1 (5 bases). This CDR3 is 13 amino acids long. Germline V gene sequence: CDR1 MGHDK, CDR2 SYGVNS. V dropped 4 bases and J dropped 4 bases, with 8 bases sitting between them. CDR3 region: CASSVRTYNEQFF. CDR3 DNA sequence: TGTGCCAGCAGTGTTCGGACATACAATGAGCAGTTCTTC.

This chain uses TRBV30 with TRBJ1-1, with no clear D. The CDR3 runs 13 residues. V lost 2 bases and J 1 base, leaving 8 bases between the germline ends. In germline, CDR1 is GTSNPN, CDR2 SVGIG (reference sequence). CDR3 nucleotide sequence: TGTGCCTGGAGTTTTTTGGGGAACACTGAAGCTTTCTTT. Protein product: CAWSFLGNTEAFF.

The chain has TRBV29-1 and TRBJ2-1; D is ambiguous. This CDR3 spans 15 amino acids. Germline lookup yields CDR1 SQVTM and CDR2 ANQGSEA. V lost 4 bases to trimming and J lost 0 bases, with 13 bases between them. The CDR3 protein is CSVVQTDSSYNEQFF. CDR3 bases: TGCAGCGTTGTTCAGACTGATAGCTCCTACAATGAGCAGTTCTTC.

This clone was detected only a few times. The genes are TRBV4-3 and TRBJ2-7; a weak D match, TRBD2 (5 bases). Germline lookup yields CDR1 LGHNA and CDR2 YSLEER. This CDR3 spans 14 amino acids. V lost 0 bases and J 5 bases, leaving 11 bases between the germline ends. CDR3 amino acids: CASSQDSGWDEQYF. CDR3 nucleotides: TGCGCCAGCAGCCAAGATTCGGGATGGGACGAGCAGTACTTC.